These 6 T cell receptor beta chains originate from one sample sequenced in a study of T cells in localized non-small cell lung cancer (dated by TCRdb to the early 2020s). The library was made by the immunoSEQ multiplex PCR assay. TCRdb took this table from immuneACCESS and kept in-frame rearrangements with V and J called. Such tables lack part of the clones; where checked against another copy, unresolved V genes explain under half of the gap, and the rest is unexplained. The sample yields approximately 67,000 clones; 84% were counted once. Of the sample, roughly 14% falls within the top ten clones. This material consisted of peripheral blood, taken before any cancer treatment. These receptor sequences come from an older female donor with stage I lung adenocarcinoma.

The table lists this clone with a count of one. This rearrangement joins TRBV14 to TRBJ2-3; D possibly corresponds to TRBD2 (6 bases). The germline V and J ends were trimmed by 0 bases and 4 bases, with 29 bases remaining between them. CDR3 size: 21 residues. Germline V lookup: CDR1 SGHDN, CDR2 FVKESK. The CDR3 sequence: CASSQDWYRKGLSGDPDTQYF. CDR3 DNA: TGTGCCAGCAGCCAAGATTGGTATCGCAAGGGCCTTTCGGGGGACCCAGATACGCAGTATTTT.

The chain employs TRBV23-1 and TRBJ2-3, with D hard to call. TRBV23-1 is known as an ORF, though its function is uncertain. V lost 7 bases, J lost 4 bases, and 21 bases lay in between. CDR3 length: 16 amino acids. CDR3: CASIHVLTSPPDTQYF. CDR3 bases: TGCGCCAGCATCCACGTCCTGACAAGCCCCCCAGATACGCAGTATTTT.

This clone appeared a single time. V is TRBV7-8 and J is TRBJ1-5; the D gene is possibly TRBD1 (6 bases). Germline lookup yields CDR1 SGHVS and CDR2 FQNEAQ. V dropped 2 bases and J dropped 1 base, with 6 bases sitting between them. This CDR3 spans 14 amino acids. The CDR3 reads CASSLTGSNQPQHF. CDR3 DNA sequence: TGTGCCAGCAGCTTAACAGGGAGCAATCAGCCCCAGCATTTT.

This sequence joins TRBV7-9 and TRBJ1-5, with D tentatively TRBD1 (5 bases). The V end lost 5 bases, the J end lost 7 bases, and 15 bases lay between the germline ends. This CDR3 spans 14 amino acids. The germline V gene has CDR1 SEHNR and CDR2 FQNEAQ (reference sequence). CDR3 in DNA: TGTGCCAGCAGCCTGGACGGGGGAAGGCAGCCCCAGCATTTT. Translation gives CASSLDGGRQPQHF.

DNA for the CDR3: TGTGCCAGCAGTCTCTCCGGGACGAACACAGATACGCAGTATTTT. Translating it yields CASSLSGTNTDTQYF. V usage is TRBV6-4 and J usage is TRBJ2-3; D tentatively reads TRBD1 or TRBD2 (5 bases each). V was clipped by 5 bases and J by 2 bases, with 14 bases between them. Germline CDR1 and CDR2: MRHNA and SNTAGT. CDR3 length equals 15 residues.

The chain joins TRBV4-2 to TRBJ1-4, with 7 bases identical to TRBD1. The CDR3 length is 13 residues. Germline CDR1 reads LGHNA; CDR2 reads YNFKEQ. Trimming removed 4 bases from V and 7 bases from J; junction bases left unmatched: 3. The CDR3 protein is CASSRGTVEKLFF. CDR3 in DNA: TGTGCCAGCAGCCGAGGGACAGTTGAAAAACTGTTTTTT.